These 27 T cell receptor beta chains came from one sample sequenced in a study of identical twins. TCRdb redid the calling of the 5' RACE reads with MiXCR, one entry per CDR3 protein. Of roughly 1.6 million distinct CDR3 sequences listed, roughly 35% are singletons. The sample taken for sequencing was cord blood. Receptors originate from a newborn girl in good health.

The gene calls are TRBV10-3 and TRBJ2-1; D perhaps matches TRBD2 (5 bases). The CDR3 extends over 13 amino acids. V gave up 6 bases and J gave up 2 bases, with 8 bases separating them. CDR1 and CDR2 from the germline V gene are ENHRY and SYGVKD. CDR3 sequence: CAIRDSPYNEQFF. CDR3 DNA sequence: TGTGCCATCAGGGACTCTCCCTACAATGAGCAGTTCTTC.

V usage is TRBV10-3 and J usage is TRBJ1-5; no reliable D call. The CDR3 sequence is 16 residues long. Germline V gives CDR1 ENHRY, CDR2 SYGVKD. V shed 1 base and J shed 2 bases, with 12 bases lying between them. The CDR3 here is CAISEYPGRGNQPQHF. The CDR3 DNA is TGTGCCATCAGTGAGTACCCAGGTAGAGGCAATCAGCCCCAGCATTTT.

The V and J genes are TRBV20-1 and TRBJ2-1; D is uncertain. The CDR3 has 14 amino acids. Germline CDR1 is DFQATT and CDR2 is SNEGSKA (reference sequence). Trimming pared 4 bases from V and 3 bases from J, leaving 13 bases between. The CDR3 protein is CSAIPGQNYNEQFF. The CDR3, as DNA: TGCAGTGCTATTCCCGGGCAGAACTACAATGAGCAGTTCTTC.

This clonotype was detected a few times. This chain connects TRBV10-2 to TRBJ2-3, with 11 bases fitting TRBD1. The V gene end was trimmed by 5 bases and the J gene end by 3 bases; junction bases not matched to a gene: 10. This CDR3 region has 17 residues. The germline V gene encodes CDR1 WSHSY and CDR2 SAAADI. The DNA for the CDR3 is TGCGCCAGCAGTCTGCCCTCGGGGACAGGGGGGACAGATACGCAGTATTTT. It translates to CASSLPSGTGGTDTQYF.

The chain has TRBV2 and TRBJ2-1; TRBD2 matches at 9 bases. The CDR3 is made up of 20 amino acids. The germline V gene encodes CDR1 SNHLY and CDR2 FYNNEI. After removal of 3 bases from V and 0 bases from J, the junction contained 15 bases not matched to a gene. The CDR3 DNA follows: TGTGCCAGCAGTGATGGGTGGGTGGCTAGCGGGAACTTCTCCTACAATGAGCAGTTCTTC. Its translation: CASSDGWVASGNFSYNEQFF.

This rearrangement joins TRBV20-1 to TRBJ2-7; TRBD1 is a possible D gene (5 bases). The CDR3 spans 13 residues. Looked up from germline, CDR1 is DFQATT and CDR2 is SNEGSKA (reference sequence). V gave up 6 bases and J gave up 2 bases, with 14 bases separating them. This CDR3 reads CSAPPPGPYEQYF. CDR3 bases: TGCAGTGCCCCACCTCCAGGGCCCTACGAGCAGTACTTC.

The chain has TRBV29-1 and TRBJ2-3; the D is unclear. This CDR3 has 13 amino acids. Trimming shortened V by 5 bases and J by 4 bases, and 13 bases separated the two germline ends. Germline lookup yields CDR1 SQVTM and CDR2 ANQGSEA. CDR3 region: CSVCALRSDTQYF. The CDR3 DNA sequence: TGCAGCGTTTGCGCTCTTCGGTCAGATACGCAGTATTTT.

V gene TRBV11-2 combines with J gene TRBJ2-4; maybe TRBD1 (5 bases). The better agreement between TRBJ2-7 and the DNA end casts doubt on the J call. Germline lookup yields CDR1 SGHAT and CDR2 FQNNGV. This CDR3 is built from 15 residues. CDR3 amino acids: CASSLETRGSYEQYF. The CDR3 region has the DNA TGTGCCAGCAGCCTCGAGACAAGGGGTTCCTACGAGCAGTACTTC.

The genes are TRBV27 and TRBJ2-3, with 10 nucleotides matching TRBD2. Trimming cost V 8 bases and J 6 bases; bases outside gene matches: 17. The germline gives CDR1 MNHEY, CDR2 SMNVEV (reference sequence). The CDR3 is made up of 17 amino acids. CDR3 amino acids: CASCTSGASMGWDTQYF. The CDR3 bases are TGTGCCAGCTGTACTAGCGGGGCGTCCATGGGGTGGGATACGCAGTATTTT.

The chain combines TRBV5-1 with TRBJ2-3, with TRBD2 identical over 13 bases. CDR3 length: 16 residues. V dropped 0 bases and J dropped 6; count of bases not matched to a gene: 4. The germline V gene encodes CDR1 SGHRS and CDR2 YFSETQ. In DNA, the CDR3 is TGCGCCAGCAGCTTGGCTATGGGACTAGCGGGGGATACGCAGTATTTT. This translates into CASSLAMGLAGDTQYF.

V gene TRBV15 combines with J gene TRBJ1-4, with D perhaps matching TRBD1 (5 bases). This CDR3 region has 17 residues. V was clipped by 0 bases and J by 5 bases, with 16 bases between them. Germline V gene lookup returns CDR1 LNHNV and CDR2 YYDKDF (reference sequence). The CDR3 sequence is CATSRDWSTWGNEKLFF. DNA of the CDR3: TGTGCCACCAGCAGAGATTGGTCCACATGGGGCAATGAAAAACTGTTTTTT.

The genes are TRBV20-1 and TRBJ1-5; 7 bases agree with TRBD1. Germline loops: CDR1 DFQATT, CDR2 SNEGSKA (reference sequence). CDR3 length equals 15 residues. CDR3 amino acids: CSARPTGSGNQPQHF. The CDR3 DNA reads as TGCAGCGCCCGCCCGACAGGGAGTGGCAATCAGCCCCAGCATTTT.

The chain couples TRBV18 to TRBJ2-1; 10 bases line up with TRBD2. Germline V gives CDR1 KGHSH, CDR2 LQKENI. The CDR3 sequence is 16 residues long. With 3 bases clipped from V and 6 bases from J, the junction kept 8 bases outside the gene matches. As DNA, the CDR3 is TGTGCCAGCTCACCGGTAGTAGCGGGAGGACTCAATGAGCAGTTCTTC. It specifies CASSPVVAGGLNEQFF. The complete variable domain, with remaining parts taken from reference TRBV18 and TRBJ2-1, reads NAGVMQNPRHLVRRRGQEARLRCSPMKGHSHVYWYRQLPEEGLKFMVYLQKENIIDESGMPKERFSAEFPKEGPSILRIQQVVRGDSAAYFCASSPVVAGGLNEQFFGPGTRLTVL.

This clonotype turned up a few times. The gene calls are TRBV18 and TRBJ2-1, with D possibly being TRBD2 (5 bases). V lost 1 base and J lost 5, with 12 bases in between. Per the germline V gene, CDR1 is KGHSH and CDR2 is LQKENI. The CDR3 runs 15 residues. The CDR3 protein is CASSPRPADNNEQFF. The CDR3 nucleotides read TGTGCCAGCTCACCACGGCCAGCGGATAACAATGAGCAGTTCTTC. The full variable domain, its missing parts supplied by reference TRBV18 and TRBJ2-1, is NAGVMQNPRHLVRRRGQEARLRCSPMKGHSHVYWYRQLPEEGLKFMVYLQKENIIDESGMPKERFSAEFPKEGPSILRIQQVVRGDSAAYFCASSPRPADNNEQFFGPGTRLTVL.

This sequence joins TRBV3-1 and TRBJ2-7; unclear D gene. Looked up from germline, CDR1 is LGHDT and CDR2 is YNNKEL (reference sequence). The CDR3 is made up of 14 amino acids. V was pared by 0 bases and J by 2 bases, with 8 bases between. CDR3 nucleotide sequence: TGTGCCAGCAGCCAAGAGGCCCCCCCCTACGAGCAGTACTTC. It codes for CASSQEAPPYEQYF.

The CDR3 protein is CASTRTGISGANVLTF. The CDR3 DNA reads TGTGCCAGCACCCGGACAGGGATTTCTGGGGCCAACGTCCTGACTTTC. The rearrangement joins TRBV6-6 to TRBJ2-6; 8 bases align to TRBD1. This CDR3 has 16 residues. The ends lost 7 bases at V and 1 base at J; junction bases unmatched: 6. Germline V gene lookup returns CDR1 MNHNY and CDR2 SVGAGI (reference sequence).

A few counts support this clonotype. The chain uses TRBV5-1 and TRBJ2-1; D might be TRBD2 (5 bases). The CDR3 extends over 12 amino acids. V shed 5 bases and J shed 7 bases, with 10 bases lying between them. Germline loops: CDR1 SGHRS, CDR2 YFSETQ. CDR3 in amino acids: CASRLAENEQFF. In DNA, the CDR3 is TGCGCCAGCAGGCTAGCCGAAAATGAGCAGTTCTTC.

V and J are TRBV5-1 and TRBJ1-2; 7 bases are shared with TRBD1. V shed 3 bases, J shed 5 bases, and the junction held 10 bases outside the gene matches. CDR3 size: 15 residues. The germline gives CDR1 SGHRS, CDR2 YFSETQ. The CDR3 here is CASSSRTGSTYGYTF. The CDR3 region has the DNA TGCGCCAGCAGCTCGAGGACAGGCTCGACTTATGGCTACACCTTC.

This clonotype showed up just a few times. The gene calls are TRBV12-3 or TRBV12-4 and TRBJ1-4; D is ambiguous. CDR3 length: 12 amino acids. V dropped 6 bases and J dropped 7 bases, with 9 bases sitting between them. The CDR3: CASSLRAEKLFF. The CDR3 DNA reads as TGTGCCAGCAGCCTCCGCGCTGAAAAACTGTTTTTT.

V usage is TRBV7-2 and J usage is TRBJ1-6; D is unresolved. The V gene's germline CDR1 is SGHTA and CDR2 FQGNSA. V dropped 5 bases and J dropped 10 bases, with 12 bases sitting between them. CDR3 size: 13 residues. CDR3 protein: CASSPDWGSPLHF. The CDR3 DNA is TGTGCCAGCAGCCCCGATTGGGGATCACCCCTCCACTTT.

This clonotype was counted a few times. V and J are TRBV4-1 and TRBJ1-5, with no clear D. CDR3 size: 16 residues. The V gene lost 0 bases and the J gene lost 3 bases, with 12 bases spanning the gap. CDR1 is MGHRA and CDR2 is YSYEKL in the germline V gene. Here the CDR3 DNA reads TGCGCCAGCAGCCAAGAAGGGTCGGCCTTCAATCAGCCCCAGCATTTT. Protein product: CASSQEGSAFNQPQHF.

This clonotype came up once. CDR3 amino acids: CSASMPPRVAGGVSTDTQYF. In nucleotides, the CDR3 is TGCAGTGCTAGCATGCCCCCCCGGGTAGCGGGAGGGGTAAGCACAGATACGCAGTATTTT. The chain uses TRBV20-1 and TRBJ2-3, with 11 nucleotides matching TRBD2. CDR1 DFQATT and CDR2 SNEGSKA come from the germline V gene (reference sequence). The CDR3 sequence is 20 residues long. V lost 3 bases, J lost 0 bases, and 17 bases stayed unmatched.

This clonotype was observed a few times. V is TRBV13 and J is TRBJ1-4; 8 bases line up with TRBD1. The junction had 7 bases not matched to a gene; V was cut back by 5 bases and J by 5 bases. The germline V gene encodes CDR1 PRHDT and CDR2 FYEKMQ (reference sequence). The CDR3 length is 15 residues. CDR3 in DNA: TGTGCCAGCAGCCCTCAGGGGGCCCGCAATGAAAAACTGTTTTTT. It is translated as CASSPQGARNEKLFF.

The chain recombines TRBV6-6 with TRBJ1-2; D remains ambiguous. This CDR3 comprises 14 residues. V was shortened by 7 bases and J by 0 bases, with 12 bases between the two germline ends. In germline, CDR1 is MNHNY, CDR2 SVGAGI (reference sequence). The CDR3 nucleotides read TGTGCCAGCAACTTGTACGGATCTAACTATGGCTACACCTTC. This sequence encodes CASNLYGSNYGYTF.

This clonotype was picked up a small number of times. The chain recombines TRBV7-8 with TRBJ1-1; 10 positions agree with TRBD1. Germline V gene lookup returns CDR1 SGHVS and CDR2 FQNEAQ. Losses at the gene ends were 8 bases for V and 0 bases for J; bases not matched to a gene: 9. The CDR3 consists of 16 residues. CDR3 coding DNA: TGTGCCAGCTGCCGGGACAGGGGAAGTTTGAACACTGAAGCTTTCTTT. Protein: CASCRDRGSLNTEAFF.

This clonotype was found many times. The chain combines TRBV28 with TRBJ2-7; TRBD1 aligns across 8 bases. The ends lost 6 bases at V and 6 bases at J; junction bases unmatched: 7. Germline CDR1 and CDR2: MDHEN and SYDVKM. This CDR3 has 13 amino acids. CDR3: CASSKSGGFEQYF. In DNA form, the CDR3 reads TGTGCCAGCAGCAAGTCAGGGGGCTTCGAGCAGTACTTC.

CDR3: CASSIEAGGNNEQYF. CDR3 nucleotides: TGTGCCAGCAGCATAGAGGCGGGGGGAAATAATGAGCAGTACTTC. The chain carries TRBV7-6 and TRBJ2-1, with 8 nucleotides matching TRBD2. The DNA end lines up better with TRBJ2-7; the J call may be wrong. This CDR3 contains 15 residues. Germline CDR1 SGHVS, CDR2 FNYEAQ.